The present T cell receptor (beta chain) was sequenced within a study of STAT5B mutations in CD4+ large granular lymphocyte leukemia. Turning to the study itself: The CDR3 'QG' motif was associated with a particular HLA allele among healthy donors.

Of note for this clone: The antigen is undetermined.

Control samples were healthy donors' buffy coats. Study results and limitations: Around 25% of private leukemic clonotypes occurred rarely in other patients' non-leukemic repertoires.

The survey-level immunoSEQ assay was used. Method: immunoSEQ multiplex PCR; TCRdb's copy keeps in-frame clones and lacks some. The sample has around 48,000 clones; less than 85% are singletons. The TCR sequence derives from a human donor in good health. Input material: CD4+ T cells from blood buffy coats.

Here the CDR3 reads CSVSGGEDTQYF. The CDR3 DNA follows: TGCAGCGTTAGCGGGGGGGAAGATACGCAGTATTTT. The chain links TRBV29-1 to TRBJ2-3, with 10 bases matching TRBD2. The CDR3 extends over 12 amino acids. Per the germline V gene, CDR1 is SQVTM and CDR2 is ANQGSEA. V dropped 5 bases and J dropped 5; count of bases not matched to a gene: 1.